This T cell receptor beta chain was sequenced in a study of human versus mouse CDR3 diversity and MHC coevolution. Regarding this clone: The antigen remains unidentified.

Study results and limitations: Among all groups, two of three human donors showed least clonal inequality.

Naive CD4 T cells, CD45RO-negative and CD62L-positive, were flow-sorted from PBMCs. Assay used: immunoSEQ multiplex PCR; TCRdb lists only in-frame clones, some missing. The data contain around 74,000 clones, under 95% of them seen just once; the ten biggest clones take up around 0.15%. Germline assignment: CDR1 SGHKS and CDR2 YYEKEE (reference sequence). The CDR3 is 14 amino acids. The germline V and J ends were trimmed by 6 bases and 1 base, with 14 bases remaining between them. The origin of this receptor is a person aged 30 to 69 in good health. V gene TRBV5-5 combines with J gene TRBJ2-7, with a possible D match to TRBD1 (6 bases). The specimen sequenced was naive CD4+ T cells from blood. Stated subset: CD45RO-negative CD62L-positive naive CD4 T cells. The DNA of the CDR3 is TGTGCCAGCATCACAGGGACGGGGTCCTACGAGCAGTACTTC. Its protein is CASITGTGSYEQYF.